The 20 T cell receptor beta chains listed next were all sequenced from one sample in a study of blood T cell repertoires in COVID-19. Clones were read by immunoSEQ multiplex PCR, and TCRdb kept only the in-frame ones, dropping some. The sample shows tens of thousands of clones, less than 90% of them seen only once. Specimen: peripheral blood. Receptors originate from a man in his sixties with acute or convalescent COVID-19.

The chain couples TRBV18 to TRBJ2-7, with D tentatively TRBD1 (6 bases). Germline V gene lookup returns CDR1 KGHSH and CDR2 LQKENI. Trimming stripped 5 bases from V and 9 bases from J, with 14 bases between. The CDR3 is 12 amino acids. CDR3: CASSTGTRRQYF. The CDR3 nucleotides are TGTGCCAGCTCAACAGGGACCCGGAGGCAGTACTTC.

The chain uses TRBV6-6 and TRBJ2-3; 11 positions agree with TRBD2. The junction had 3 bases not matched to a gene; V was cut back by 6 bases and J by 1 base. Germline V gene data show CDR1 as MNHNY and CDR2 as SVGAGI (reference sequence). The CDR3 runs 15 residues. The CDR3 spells CASRGTSGRTDTQYF. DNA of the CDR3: TGTGCCAGCAGGGGGACTAGCGGACGCACAGATACGCAGTATTTT.

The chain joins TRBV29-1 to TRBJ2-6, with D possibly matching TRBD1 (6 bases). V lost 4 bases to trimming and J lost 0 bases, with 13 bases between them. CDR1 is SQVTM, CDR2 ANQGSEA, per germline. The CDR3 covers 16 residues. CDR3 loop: CSVVGTQLSGANVLTF. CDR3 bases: TGCAGCGTTGTCGGGACACAACTCTCTGGGGCCAACGTCCTGACTTTC.

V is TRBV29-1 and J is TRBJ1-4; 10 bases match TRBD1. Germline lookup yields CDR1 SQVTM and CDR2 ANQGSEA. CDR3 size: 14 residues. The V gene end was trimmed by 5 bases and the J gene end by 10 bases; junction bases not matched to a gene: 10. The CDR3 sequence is CSVLGTGARGKLFF. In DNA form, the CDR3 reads TGCAGCGTTCTCGGGACAGGGGCCAGAGGAAAACTGTTTTTT.

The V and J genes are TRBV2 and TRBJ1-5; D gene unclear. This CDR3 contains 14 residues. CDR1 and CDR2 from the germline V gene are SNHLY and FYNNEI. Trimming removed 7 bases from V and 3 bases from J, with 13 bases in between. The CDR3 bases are TGTGCCAGCACGAGGTGGCGTACCAATCAGCCCCAGCATTTT. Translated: CASTRWRTNQPQHF.

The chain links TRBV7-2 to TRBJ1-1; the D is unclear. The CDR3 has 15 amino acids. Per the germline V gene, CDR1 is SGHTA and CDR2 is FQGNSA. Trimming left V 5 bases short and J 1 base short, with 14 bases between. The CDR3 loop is CASSEDSRENTEAFF. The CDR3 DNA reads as TGTGCCAGCAGCGAAGACTCACGGGAGAACACTGAAGCTTTCTTT.

The CDR3 sequence: CASSELGMGQINTEAFF. The CDR3 DNA sequence: TGCGCCAGCAGTGAGTTGGGTATGGGACAGATCAACACTGAAGCTTTCTTT. The chain has TRBV10-2 and TRBJ1-1; the match to TRBD1 covers 7 bases. J was trimmed by 2 bases and V by 1 base; bases with no gene match: 10. This CDR3 is 17 amino acids long. Germline CDR1 and CDR2: WSHSY and SAAADI.

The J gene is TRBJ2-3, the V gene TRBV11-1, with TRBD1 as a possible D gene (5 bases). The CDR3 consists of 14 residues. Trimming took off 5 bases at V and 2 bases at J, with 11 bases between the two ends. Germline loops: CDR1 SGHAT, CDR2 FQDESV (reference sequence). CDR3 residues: CASSLDRATDTQYF. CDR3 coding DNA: TGTGCCAGCAGCCTCGACAGAGCCACAGATACGCAGTATTTT. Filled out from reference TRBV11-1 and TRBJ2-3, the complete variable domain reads EAEVAQSPRYKITEKSQAVAFWCDPISGHATLYWYRQILGQGPELLVQFQDESVVDDSQLPKDRFSAERLKGVDSTLKIQPAELGDSAMYLCASSLDRATDTQYFGPGTRLTVL.

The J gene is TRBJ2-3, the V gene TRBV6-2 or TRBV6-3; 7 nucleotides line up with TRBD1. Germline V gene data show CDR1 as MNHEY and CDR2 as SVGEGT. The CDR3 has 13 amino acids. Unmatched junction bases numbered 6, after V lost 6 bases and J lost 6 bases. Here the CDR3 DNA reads TGTGCCAGCAGCCCGGACAGGTGGGATACGCAGTATTTT. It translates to CASSPDRWDTQYF.

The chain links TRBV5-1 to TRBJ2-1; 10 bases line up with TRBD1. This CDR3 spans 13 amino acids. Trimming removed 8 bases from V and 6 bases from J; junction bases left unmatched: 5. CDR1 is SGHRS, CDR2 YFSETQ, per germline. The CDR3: CASAGTGVNEQFF. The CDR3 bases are TGCGCCAGTGCCGGGACAGGGGTCAATGAGCAGTTCTTC.

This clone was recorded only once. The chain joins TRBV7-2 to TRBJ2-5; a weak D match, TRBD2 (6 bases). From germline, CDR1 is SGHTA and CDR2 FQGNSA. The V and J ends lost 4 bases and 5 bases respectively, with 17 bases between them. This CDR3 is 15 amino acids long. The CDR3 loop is CASSSVAAPRETQYF. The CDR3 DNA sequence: TGTGCCAGCAGCTCCGTAGCGGCTCCCAGGGAGACCCAGTACTTC.

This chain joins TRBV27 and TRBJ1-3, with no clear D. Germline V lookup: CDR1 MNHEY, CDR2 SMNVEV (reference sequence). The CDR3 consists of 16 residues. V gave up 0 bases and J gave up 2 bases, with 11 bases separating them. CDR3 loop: CASSLSLEGTGNTIYF. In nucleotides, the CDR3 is TGTGCCAGCAGTTTATCGCTAGAGGGTACTGGAAACACCATATATTTT.

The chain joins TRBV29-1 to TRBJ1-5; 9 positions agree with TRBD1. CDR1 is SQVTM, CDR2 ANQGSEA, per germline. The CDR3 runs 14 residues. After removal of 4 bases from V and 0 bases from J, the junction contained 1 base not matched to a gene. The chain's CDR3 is CSVGQGGSNQPQHF. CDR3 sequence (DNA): TGCAGCGTTGGACAGGGGGGTAGCAATCAGCCCCAGCATTTT.

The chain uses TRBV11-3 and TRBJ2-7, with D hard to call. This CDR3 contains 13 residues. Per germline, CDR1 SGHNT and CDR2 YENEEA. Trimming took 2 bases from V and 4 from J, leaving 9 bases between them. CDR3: CASSLRVNYEQYF. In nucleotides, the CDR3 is TGTGCCAGCAGCTTACGGGTGAATTACGAGCAGTACTTC.

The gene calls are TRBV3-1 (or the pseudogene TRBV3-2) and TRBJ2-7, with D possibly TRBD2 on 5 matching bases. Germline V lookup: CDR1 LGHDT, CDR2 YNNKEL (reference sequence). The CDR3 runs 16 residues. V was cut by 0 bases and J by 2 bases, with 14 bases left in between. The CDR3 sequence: CASSQDMAGKAYEQYF. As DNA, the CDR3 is TGTGCCAGCAGCCAAGATATGGCGGGTAAAGCCTACGAGCAGTACTTC.

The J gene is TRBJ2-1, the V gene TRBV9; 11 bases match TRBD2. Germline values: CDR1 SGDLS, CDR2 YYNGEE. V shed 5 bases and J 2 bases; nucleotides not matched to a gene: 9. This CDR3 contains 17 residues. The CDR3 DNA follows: TGTGCCAGCAGTGAGAATAGCGGGAGGGTAACCTACAATGAGCAGTTCTTC. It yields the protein CASSENSGRVTYNEQFF.

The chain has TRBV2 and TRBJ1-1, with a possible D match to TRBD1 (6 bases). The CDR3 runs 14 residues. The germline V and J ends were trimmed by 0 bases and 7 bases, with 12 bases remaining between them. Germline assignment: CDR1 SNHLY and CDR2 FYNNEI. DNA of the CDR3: TGTGCCAGCAGTGAAGCCGGGGGGCAGGTTGAAGCTTTCTTT. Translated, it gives CASSEAGGQVEAFF.

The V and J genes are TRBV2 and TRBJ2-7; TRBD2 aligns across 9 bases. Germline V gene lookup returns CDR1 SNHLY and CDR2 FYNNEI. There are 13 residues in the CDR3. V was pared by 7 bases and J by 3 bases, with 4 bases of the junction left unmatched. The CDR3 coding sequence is TGTGCCAGCATTCTAGCGGGGAGCTACGAGCAGTACTTC. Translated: CASILAGSYEQYF.

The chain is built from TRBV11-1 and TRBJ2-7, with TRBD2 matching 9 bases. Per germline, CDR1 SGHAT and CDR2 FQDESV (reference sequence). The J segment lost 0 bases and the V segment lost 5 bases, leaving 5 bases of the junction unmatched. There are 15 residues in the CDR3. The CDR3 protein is CASSATTSGSYEQYF. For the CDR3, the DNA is TGTGCCAGCAGCGCAACGACTAGCGGCTCCTACGAGCAGTACTTC.

The CDR3 protein is CASRRTENTEAFF. DNA of the CDR3: TGTGCCAGCAGGCGGACAGAGAACACTGAAGCTTTCTTT. The chain is built from TRBV6-5 and TRBJ1-1; TRBD1 is a possible D gene (6 bases). This CDR3 has 13 amino acids. The germline CDR1 and CDR2 sequences are MNHEY and SVGAGI. V gave up 6 bases and J gave up 1 base, with 9 bases separating them.